This T cell receptor beta chain was sequenced for a study of cytomegalovirus exposure and HLA in healthy donors. The V and J ends lost 7 bases and 7 bases, in that order; junction bases with no gene match: 2. CDR1 is MDHEN and CDR2 is SYDVKM in the germline V gene. CDR3 size: 12 residues. The primer mix had 60 Vbeta and 13 Jbeta primers. The repertoire was sequenced with immunoSEQ multiplex PCR; TCRdb's copy has only in-frame clones and lacks some. Of about 94,000 clones listed, roughly 77% are singletons. The sequencing sample was made of PBMCs. This sequence joins TRBV28 and TRBJ2-2; 8 positions agree with TRBD2. This clonotype originated in a human donor in good health. CDR3 bases: TGTGCCAGCACGCGGGGGGTCGGGGAGCTGTTTTTT. Protein product: CASTRGVGELFF.